These 4 T cell receptor beta chains were sequenced from one sample in a study of T cell responses to AZD1222 COVID-19 vaccine. Using immunoSEQ multiplex PCR, the repertoire was profiled, and TCRdb retains in-frame clones only, with some absent. Altogether approximately 120,000 clones are present, roughly nine tenths being singletons, with the ten largest covering approximately 4.2%. Sequencing was performed on peripheral blood, taken on day 0 of AZD1222 vaccination. The receptor source for this set is an adult in good health.

The rearrangement uses TRBV10-2 and TRBJ1-3; possibly TRBD1 for D (5 bases). CDR1 is WSHSY, CDR2 SAAADI, per germline. CDR3 size: 14 residues. V gave up 6 bases and J gave up 0 bases, with 9 bases separating them. Here the CDR3 DNA reads TGCGCCAGCAGGGGGGAGGTCTCTGGAAACACCATATATTTT. Amino acid sequence: CASRGEVSGNTIYF.

The chain recombines TRBV24-1 with TRBJ1-1; no definite D call. The CDR3 is 12 residues long. Trimming took off 2 bases at V and 8 bases at J, with 8 bases between the two ends. Germline V gives CDR1 KGHDR, CDR2 SFDVKD. CDR3 residues: CATSDSGREAFF. DNA for the CDR3: TGTGCCACCAGTGATTCAGGTCGAGAAGCTTTCTTT.

The chain has TRBV7-2 and TRBJ1-5; D gene unclear. The germline gives CDR1 SGHTA, CDR2 FQGNSA. The CDR3 contains 15 residues. V lost 2 bases and J 2 bases, leaving 10 bases between the germline ends. CDR3 amino acids: CASSLFSSGNQPQHF. CDR3 in DNA: TGTGCCAGCAGCTTATTTTCCAGTGGCAATCAGCCCCAGCATTTT. The complete variable domain, with remaining parts taken from reference TRBV7-2 and TRBJ1-5, reads GAGVSQSPSNKVTEKGKDVELRCDPISGHTALYWYRQSLGQGLEFLIYFQGNSAPDKSGLPSDRFSAERTGGSVSTLTIQRTQQEDSAVYLCASSLFSSGNQPQHFGDGTRLSIL.

This clone was observed a single time. The genes are TRBV7-9 and TRBJ2-1, with 11 positions matching TRBD1. Germline V CDR1 and CDR2: SEHNR, FQNEAQ (reference sequence). V lost 5 bases and J lost 8; bases outside the gene matches: 8. This CDR3 has 15 amino acids. CDR3 amino acids: CASSPGTGGDYEQFF. The DNA for the CDR3 is TGTGCCAGCAGCCCCGGGACAGGGGGTGACTATGAGCAGTTCTTC.